This T cell receptor (beta chain) came from a study of T cells in Graves' hyperthyroidism and ophthalmopathy. As concerns this clonotype: One junction end does not reproduce the germline sequence, and a read error may be involved.

CDR3 size: 19 residues. Germline V CDR1 and CDR2: SGHVS, FNYEAQ. TCR beta CDR3 region amplification was performed from RNA transcripts. Primed by the HTBI set, a first-round RT-PCR was run on the TCR CDR3. TCRdb itself ran the multiplex PCR reads through MiXCR, one entry per CDR3 protein. This sample yields over 700,000 distinct CDR3 sequences, of which 30% to 40% are seen a single time; around 31% belongs to the top ten. The rearrangement joins TRBV7-6 to TRBJ1-5; D may be TRBD1 (5 bases). Sequenced material: blood. The source is a middle-aged woman with Graves' hyperthyroidism. CDR3 sequence (DNA): TGCGCCAGCAGCCAAACAGCGTGGGCAGGGTTCAAAAGCAATCAGCCCCAGCATTTT. Its translation: CASSQTAWAGFKSNQPQHF.